This T cell receptor beta chain was recovered during a study of blood T cells in healthy people across ages. A sample-barcoded 5' primer and a J-beta primer mix were used in a second PCR of roughly 7 to 11 cycles. TCRdb independently ran MiXCR on the 5' RACE reads; one entry per CDR3 protein. The sample carries approximately 690,000 distinct CDR3 sequences, approximately 59% recorded once. The people who gave samples were healthy Caucasians from Russia, aged about 6 to 100. The CDR3 contains 15 residues. V was trimmed by 3 bases and J by 1 base, leaving 10 bases between them. The specimen sequenced was blood. The chain combines TRBV12-3 or TRBV12-4 with TRBJ1-5; D unresolved. The receptor was derived from a man in his 60s in good health. The chain's CDR3 is CASSFNLGSNQPQHF. The CDR3 DNA follows: TGTGCCAGCAGTTTTAATCTGGGAAGCAATCAGCCCCAGCATTTT.